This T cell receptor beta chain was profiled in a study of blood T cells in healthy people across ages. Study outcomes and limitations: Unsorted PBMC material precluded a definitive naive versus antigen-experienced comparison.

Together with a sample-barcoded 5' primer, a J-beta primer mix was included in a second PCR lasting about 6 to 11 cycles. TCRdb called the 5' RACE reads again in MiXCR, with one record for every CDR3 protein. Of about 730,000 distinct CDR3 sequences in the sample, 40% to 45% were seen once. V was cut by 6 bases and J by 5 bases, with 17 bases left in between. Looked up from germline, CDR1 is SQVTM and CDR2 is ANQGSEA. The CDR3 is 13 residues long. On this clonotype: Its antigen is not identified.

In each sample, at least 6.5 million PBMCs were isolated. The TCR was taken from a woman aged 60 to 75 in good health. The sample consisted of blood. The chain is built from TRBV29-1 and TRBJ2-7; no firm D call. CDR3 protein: CSVRLEVRHEQYF. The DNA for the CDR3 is TGCAGCGTCAGATTAGAGGTAAGACACGAGCAGTACTTC.